Only a few counts were recorded for the clone carrying this T cell receptor (beta chain). Its antigen is unknown. The data are from a study of vaccination and CD4 T cells after COVID-19. Treatment indicated: roughly 11-day PBMC culture with coronavirus spike peptide pools or control peptides (ViraFEST assay). Sequenced with the Oncomine TCR Beta short-read assay was DNA taken from cultured CD4+ T cells. TCRdb re-analysed the PCR reads in MiXCR, keeping a single row per CDR3 protein. The data hold about 25,000 distinct CDR3 sequences, with over 55% observed a single time. The TCR originated in a human donor who received a COVID-19 vaccine. The material was CD4+ T cells from blood, cultured in vitro, obtained after SARS-CoV-2 vaccination.

CDR3 protein: CATSRSTGTAGYTF. In DNA, the CDR3 is TGTGCCACCAGCAGATCGACAGGGACCGCTGGCTACACCTTC. The V and J genes are TRBV15 and TRBJ1-2; 7 nucleotides agree with TRBD1. Germline assignment: CDR1 LNHNV and CDR2 YYDKDF (reference sequence). The CDR3 is made up of 14 amino acids. V gave up 2 bases and J gave up 7 bases; unmatched junction bases: 7.